These 9 T cell receptor beta chains were sequenced from one sample in a study of cytomegalovirus exposure and HLA in healthy donors. PCR primers comprised 60 Vbeta and 13 Jbeta primers. Assay: immunoSEQ multiplex PCR; the TCRdb copy retains only in-frame clones and omits some. The repertoire includes 100,000 to 150,000 clones, about two thirds of them detected once, and over 2% sits in the top ten. The specimen sequenced was PBMCs. These receptors were taken from a woman in her fifties or sixties in good health and CMV-seropositive.

The rearrangement uses TRBV5-4 and TRBJ2-3; TRBD2 agrees at 8 bases. The CDR3 loop spans 17 amino acids. The ends lost 3 bases at V and 2 bases at J; junction bases unmatched: 11. Per germline, CDR1 SGHNT and CDR2 YYREEE (reference sequence). The CDR3, as DNA: TGTGCCAGCAGCTCGGGGGGGGTGCGGGGCACCACAGATACGCAGTATTTT. It translates to CASSSGGVRGTTDTQYF.

V gene TRBV5-6 combines with J gene TRBJ1-2; D unresolved. The V end lost 4 bases, the J end lost 8 bases, and 18 bases lay between the germline ends. The CDR3 consists of 14 residues. The germline V gene has CDR1 SGHDT and CDR2 YYEEEE. DNA of the CDR3: TGTGCCAGCAGCCCTTTTGAAAGAGCCTTGGGCTACACCTTC. Amino acid sequence: CASSPFERALGYTF.

This chain connects TRBV5-6 to TRBJ1-5, with no clear D. Germline CDR1 SGHDT, CDR2 YYEEEE. The ends were cut back, 1 base at V and 0 bases at J, with 11 bases in the middle. This CDR3 has 16 residues. The CDR3 DNA reads TGTGCCAGCAGCTTGCGCTCAACTTATAGCAATCAGCCCCAGCATTTT. Its translation: CASSLRSTYSNQPQHF.

This clone has a handful of counts. This sequence joins TRBV18 and TRBJ2-7; 13 bases line up with TRBD2. Losses at the gene ends were 4 bases for V and 2 bases for J; bases not matched to a gene: 5. The CDR3 contains 16 residues. Germline CDR1 and CDR2: KGHSH and LQKENI. CDR3 sequence reads: CASSQGLAGEPYEQYF. CDR3 coding DNA: TGTGCCAGCTCACAAGGACTAGCGGGGGAACCCTACGAGCAGTACTTC. The entire variable domain, with the rest obtained from reference TRBV18 and TRBJ2-7, is as follows: NAGVMQNPRHLVRRRGQEARLRCSPMKGHSHVYWYRQLPEEGLKFMVYLQKENIIDESGMPKERFSAEFPKEGPSILRIQQVVRGDSAAYFCASSQGLAGEPYEQYFGPGTRLTVT.

The genes are TRBV11-3 and TRBJ1-1, with 9 bases identical to TRBD1. CDR1 and CDR2 from the germline V gene are SGHNT and YENEEA. J was trimmed by 6 bases and V by 5 bases; bases with no gene match: 10. This CDR3 comprises 15 residues. CDR3 DNA sequence: TGTGCCAGCAGCCCTCGGACAGGGGAGGATGCTGAAGCTTTCTTT. The encoded protein is CASSPRTGEDAEAFF.

The CDR3, as DNA: TGTGCCAGCAGCGTATACAGGGGCGATACTGAAGCTTTCTTT. It specifies CASSVYRGDTEAFF. The chain joins TRBV11-2 to TRBJ1-1; 7 nucleotides line up with TRBD1. From germline, CDR1 is SGHAT and CDR2 FQNNGV. The CDR3 extends over 14 amino acids. The junction had 8 bases not matched to a gene; V was cut back by 5 bases and J by 5 bases.

This rearrangement joins TRBV5-1 to TRBJ1-3; tentatively, D is TRBD1 (5 bases). The CDR3 is 17 amino acids. The germline V gene encodes CDR1 SGHRS and CDR2 YFSETQ. V lost 0 bases to trimming and J lost 0 bases, with 13 bases between them. This chain's CDR3 is CASSLAGGSSSGNTIYF. The CDR3 nucleotides are TGCGCCAGCAGCTTGGCCGGGGGGTCGAGCTCTGGAAACACCATATATTTT.

This clone was seen only once. The CDR3 region is CASSLAPQGSNQPQHF. CDR3 in DNA: TGCGCCAGCAGCTTGGCCCCGCAGGGGAGCAATCAGCCCCAGCATTTT. The chain uses TRBV5-1 and TRBJ1-5; weak D call: TRBD1 (6 bases). CDR1 SGHRS and CDR2 YFSETQ come from the germline V gene. Trimming stripped 0 bases from V and 1 base from J, with 11 bases between. The CDR3 covers 16 residues.

This clone was seen just once. The CDR3 nucleotides are TGCGCCAGCAGTCTCTCAATAGGGGCGCGTGCTTTCTTT. Amino acids: CASSLSIGARAFF. The V call is TRBV10-1, the J call TRBJ1-1; TRBD1 is a possible D gene (5 bases). The CDR3 consists of 13 residues. Deletions cut 5 bases from V and 11 bases from J, with 18 bases between. Germline CDR1 and CDR2: WNHNN and SYGVQD (reference sequence).